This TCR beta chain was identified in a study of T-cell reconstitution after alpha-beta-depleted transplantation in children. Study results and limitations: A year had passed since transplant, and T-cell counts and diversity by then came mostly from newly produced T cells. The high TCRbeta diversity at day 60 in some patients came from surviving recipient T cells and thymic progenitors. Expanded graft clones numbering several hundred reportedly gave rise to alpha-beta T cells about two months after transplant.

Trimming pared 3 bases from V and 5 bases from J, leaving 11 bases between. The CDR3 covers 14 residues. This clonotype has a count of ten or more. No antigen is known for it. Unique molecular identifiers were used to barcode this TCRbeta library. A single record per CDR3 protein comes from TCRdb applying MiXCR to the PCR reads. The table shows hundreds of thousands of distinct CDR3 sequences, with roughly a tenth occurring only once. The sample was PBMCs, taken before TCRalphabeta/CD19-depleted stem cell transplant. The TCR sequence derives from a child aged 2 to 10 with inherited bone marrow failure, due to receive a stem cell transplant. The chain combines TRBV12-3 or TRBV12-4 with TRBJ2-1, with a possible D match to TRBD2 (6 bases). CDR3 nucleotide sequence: TGTGCCAGCAGTTTCGGCGGGACCGACAATGAGCAGTTCTTC. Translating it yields CASSFGGTDNEQFF.